Listed below are T cell receptor beta chains from one sample, sequenced in a study of graft-versus-host responses after intestinal transplantation. The repertoire was sequenced with immunoSEQ multiplex PCR; TCRdb's copy has only in-frame clones and lacks some. The sample records about 45,000 clones, 75% to 95% being singletons. Sequencing used PBMCs, obtained 524 days after transplant. The source of these receptors is a human patient who received an intestinal transplant, so some T cells may come from the graft donor. CDR3s include the opening cysteine and the closing phenylalanine or tryptophan. A D gene is named only where the DNA matches it firmly. Only some rows state a clone size, as once, few, many or a class for expanded clones.

D gene,J gene,V gene,clone size,CDR3 length,CDR3 protein,CDR3 DNA
TRBD2,TRBJ2-1,TRBV9,NA,15,CASSVDGRAYNEQFF,TGTGCCAGCAGCGTAGACGGGAGGGCCTACAATGAGCAGTTCTTC
TRBD1,TRBJ1-2,TRBV5-1,once,13,CASSYGQGNGYTF,TGCGCCAGCAGCTACGGACAGGGGAATGGCTACACCTTC
TRBD1,TRBJ2-7,TRBV9,few,16,CASSVGSGQGAGEQYF,TGTGCCAGCAGCGTAGGCTCGGGACAGGGGGCGGGGGAGCAGTACTTC
TRBD2,TRBJ2-1,TRBV7-9,NA,15,CASSRSGDSYNEQFF,TGTGCCAGCAGCCGTAGCGGGGACTCCTACAATGAGCAGTTCTTC
TRBD1,TRBJ1-5,TRBV19,NA,15,CASSSTGPSNQPQHF,TGTGCCAGTAGTTCGACAGGGCCTAGCAATCAGCCCCAGCATTTT
TRBD2,TRBJ2-3,TRBV4-3,NA,17,CASSQDGSGGGGDTQYF,TGCGCCAGCAGCCAAGATGGGAGCGGGGGGGGAGGAGATACGCAGTATTTT
NA,TRBJ2-2,TRBV19,few,15,CASKAGLSNTGELFF,TGTGCCAGTAAGGCAGGACTCTCGAACACCGGGGAGCTGTTTTTT
TRBD2,TRBJ2-1,TRBV5-1,once,14,CASSLASGKHEQFF,TGCGCCAGCAGCTTGGCTAGCGGGAAGCATGAGCAGTTCTTC
TRBD1,TRBJ2-7,TRBV27,NA,14,CASSLDRGGYEQYF,TGTGCCAGCAGTCTGGACAGGGGGGGGTACGAGCAGTACTTC
TRBD2,TRBJ2-2,TRBV19,NA,16,CASSKLAGGNTGELFF,TGTGCCAGTAGTAAATTAGCGGGAGGGAACACCGGGGAGCTGTTTTTT
NA,TRBJ1-2,TRBV9,NA,11,CASSAYGGYTF,TGTGCCAGCAGCGCCTATGGAGGCTACACCTTC
NA,TRBJ2-2,TRBV30,NA,16,CAWSVQEPDGTGELFF,TGTGCCTGGAGTGTACAGGAACCTGATGGCACCGGGGAGCTGTTTTTT
NA,TRBJ1-5,TRBV6-5,once,15,CASSTGHGSNQPQHF,TGTGCCAGCAGTACGGGACATGGAAGCAATCAGCCCCAGCATTTT
TRBD2,TRBJ2-2,TRBV7-3,NA,15,CASSLLAGGTGELFF,TGTGCCAGCAGCTTACTAGCGGGAGGGACCGGGGAGCTGTTTTTT
TRBD2,TRBJ2-1,TRBV9,NA,16,CASSVRSGESYNEQFF,TGTGCCAGCAGCGTAAGAAGCGGGGAGTCGTACAATGAGCAGTTCTTC
TRBD2,TRBJ2-5,TRBV5-1,NA,14,CASNRLADQETQYF,TGCGCCAGCAATAGACTAGCGGACCAAGAGACCCAGTACTTC
NA,TRBJ1-2,TRBV4-3,NA,17,CASSSTTFGANDYGYTF,TGCGCCAGCAGCTCTACAACTTTCGGAGCTAACGACTATGGCTACACCTTC
NA,TRBJ1-2,TRBV4-2,NA,16,CASSPPGHLNPYGYTF,TGTGCCAGCAGCCCGCCGGGACATCTGAATCCCTATGGCTACACCTTC
TRBD1,TRBJ1-2,TRBV9,NA,21,CASSVFAGRDRVEMEAYGYTF,TGTGCCAGCAGCGTATTTGCGGGGCGGGACAGGGTAGAGATGGAGGCCTATGGCTACACCTTC
NA,TRBJ2-6,TRBV28,once,17,CASSYPSDSSGANVLTF,TGTGCCAGCAGTTACCCCTCGGACAGCTCTGGGGCCAACGTCCTGACTTTC
TRBD1,TRBJ1-1,TRBV5-1,NA,16,CASSFSTGGVNTEAFF,TGCGCCAGCAGCTTTTCGACAGGGGGAGTTAACACTGAAGCTTTCTTT
TRBD2,TRBJ2-5,TRBV7-9,NA,16,CASSSLGTSGSETQYF,TGTGCCAGCAGCTCACTCGGGACTAGCGGGAGTGAGACCCAGTACTTC
TRBD2,TRBJ2-5,TRBV19,NA,13,CASSRAGAETQYF,TGTGCCAGTAGTAGGGCGGGAGCTGAGACCCAGTACTTC
NA,TRBJ2-5,TRBV28,NA,13,CASSLDSQETQYF,TGTGCCAGCAGTTTGGACAGCCAAGAGACCCAGTACTTC
TRBD2,TRBJ2-1,TRBV6-6,once,14,CASRPLAVNNEQFF,TGTGCCAGCAGACCACTAGCGGTAAACAATGAGCAGTTCTTC
NA,TRBJ1-1,TRBV7-3,NA,14,CASSLRGWSTEAFF,TGTGCCAGCAGCTTAAGGGGATGGAGCACTGAAGCTTTCTTT
NA,TRBJ2-1,TRBV7-2,NA,15,CASSLAGEGYNEQFF,TGTGCCAGCAGCTTAGCGGGAGAAGGATACAATGAGCAGTTCTTC
NA,TRBJ1-5,TRBV27,NA,12,CASRTGKQPQHF,TGTGCCAGCCGAACGGGGAAACAGCCCCAGCATTTT
TRBD1,TRBJ2-1,TRBV13,NA,15,CASSHDRGPYNEQFF,TGTGCCAGCAGCCACGACAGGGGCCCTTACAATGAGCAGTTCTTC
TRBD2,TRBJ2-7,TRBV23-1,NA,21,CASSQSIGFGAGGSSSYEQYF,TGCGCCAGCAGTCAATCGATAGGGTTCGGAGCGGGAGGATCGAGCTCCTACGAGCAGTACTTC
NA,TRBJ2-5,TRBV6-5,NA,14,CASSYLATKETQYF,TGTGCCAGCAGTTACCTGGCTACCAAAGAGACCCAGTACTTC
TRBD1,TRBJ1-5,TRBV27,few,16,CASSLETGFSNQPQHF,TGTGCCAGCAGTTTAGAGACAGGGTTTAGCAATCAGCCCCAGCATTTT
NA,TRBJ2-5,TRBV28,NA,13,CASSLSSPETQYF,TGTGCCAGCAGTCTGTCTTCTCCGGAGACCCAGTACTTC
NA,TRBJ1-3,TRBV28,NA,16,CASSFDEGSSGNTIYF,TGTGCCAGCAGTTTTGACGAGGGTAGCTCTGGAAACACCATATATTTT
TRBD1,TRBJ1-5,TRBV28,few,15,CASSLDRGRIMPQHF,TGTGCCAGCAGTTTGGACAGGGGGCGTATCATGCCCCAGCATTTT
NA,TRBJ2-1,TRBV27,once,14,CASSTRLPYNEQFF,TGTGCCAGCAGTACCCGACTACCCTACAATGAGCAGTTCTTC
NA,TRBJ1-1,TRBV28,NA,14,CASCFYRMNTEAFF,TGTGCCAGCTGCTTTTACAGAATGAACACTGAAGCTTTCTTT
NA,TRBJ2-7,TRBV12-2,once,17,CASRPSQIPGTRNEQYF,TGTGCAAGTCGCCCCTCCCAAATCCCCGGGACTAGGAACGAGCAGTACTTC
NA,TRBJ2-1,TRBV29-1,NA,11,CSVARVDEQFF,TGCAGCGTTGCCAGGGTTGATGAGCAGTTCTTC
NA,TRBJ2-4,TRBV5-4,once,16,CASSLLPDASKNIQYF,TGTGCCAGCAGCTTGTTACCGGACGCTTCCAAAAACATTCAGTACTTC
NA,TRBJ1-1,TRBV6-5,NA,13,CASSYGRNTEAFF,TGTGCCAGCAGTTACGGAAGGAACACTGAAGCTTTCTTT
NA,TRBJ1-5,TRBV7-9,NA,13,CASSLTGDQPQHF,TGTGCCAGCAGCTTAACGGGAGATCAGCCCCAGCATTTT
NA,TRBJ1-4,TRBV19,NA,13,CASSIVGGEKLFF,TGTGCCAGTAGTATCGTTGGAGGTGAAAAACTGTTTTTT
NA,TRBJ1-1,TRBV18,NA,13,CASSPGPDREAFF,TGTGCCAGCTCCCCCGGACCCGATCGTGAAGCTTTCTTT
NA,TRBJ2-2,TRBV19,NA,13,CASSLSNTGELFF,TGTGCCAGTAGTCTCAGTAACACCGGGGAGCTGTTTTTT
TRBD2,TRBJ2-1,TRBV19,NA,14,CASSIGTSYNEQFF,TGTGCCAGTAGTATCGGGACTAGTTACAATGAGCAGTTCTTC
TRBD2,TRBJ2-1,TRBV7-7,once,14,CASSLGEGLDEQFF,TGTGCTAGCAGCTTGGGGGAGGGCCTCGATGAGCAGTTCTTC
NA,TRBJ1-1,TRBV11-2,NA,14,CASSLGTANTEAFF,TGTGCCAGCAGCTTAGGGACAGCGAACACTGAAGCTTTCTTT
TRBD2,TRBJ2-3,TRBV5-4,NA,19,CASRRGLAGGTGSTDTQYF,TGTGCCAGCAGGAGGGGACTAGCGGGAGGTACCGGGAGCACAGATACGCAGTATTTT
NA,TRBJ1-1,TRBV19,NA,15,CASSIGGNHVTEAFF,TGTGCCAGTAGTATAGGGGGGAATCACGTTACTGAAGCTTTCTTT
NA,TRBJ1-5,TRBV19,NA,15,CASSLPSARNQPQHF,TGTGCCAGTAGCCTCCCCTCCGCCAGGAATCAGCCCCAGCATTTT
TRBD1,TRBJ2-7,TRBV18,NA,15,CASSLGQGRGYEQYF,TGTGCCAGCTCACTAGGACAGGGAAGGGGCTACGAGCAGTACTTC
NA,TRBJ1-1,TRBV5-6,NA,13,CASSVGVNTEAFF,TGTGCCAGCAGCGTAGGGGTGAACACTGAAGCTTTCTTT
NA,TRBJ1-5,TRBV7-2,NA,14,CASSSAAGNQPQHF,TGTGCCAGCAGCTCGGCGGCGGGAAATCAGCCCCAGCATTTT